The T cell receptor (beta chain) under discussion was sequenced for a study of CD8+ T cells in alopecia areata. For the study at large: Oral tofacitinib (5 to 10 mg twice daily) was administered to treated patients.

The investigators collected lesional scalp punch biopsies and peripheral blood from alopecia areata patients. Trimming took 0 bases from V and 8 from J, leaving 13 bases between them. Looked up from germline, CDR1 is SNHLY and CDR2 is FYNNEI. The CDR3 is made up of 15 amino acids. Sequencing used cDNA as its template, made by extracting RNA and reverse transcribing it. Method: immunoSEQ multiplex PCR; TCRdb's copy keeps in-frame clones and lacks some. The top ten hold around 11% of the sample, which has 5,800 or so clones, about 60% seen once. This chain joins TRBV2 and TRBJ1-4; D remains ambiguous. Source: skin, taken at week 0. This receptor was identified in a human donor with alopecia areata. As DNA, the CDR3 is TGTGCCAGCAGTGAAGCGCCCTCACCCCAGGAAAAACTGTTTTTT. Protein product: CASSEAPSPQEKLFF.